This T cell receptor (beta chain) was identified in a study of shared clonotypes between healthy human individuals. The table came from immunoSEQ multiplex PCR; TCRdb's copy has only in-frame clones and leaves some out. The data contain fewer than 2.5 million clones, 80% to 95% of them singletons. Germline CDR1 reads ENHRY; CDR2 reads SYGVKD. CDR3 length equals 12 residues. J gave up 2 bases and V 11 bases, and 5 bases lay outside the gene matches. This receptor was identified in a man younger than 35 in good health. Some clones in this sample may be carry-over from other donors' samples. This chain links TRBV10-3 with TRBJ1-2; 7 nucleotides match TRBD1. Source material: naive CD4+ T cells from PBMCs. Subset indicated: CD45RA+ positively selected. DNA of the CDR3: TGTGCCGTCAACAGGGGAAACTATGGCTACACCTTC. Protein product: CAVNRGNYGYTF.